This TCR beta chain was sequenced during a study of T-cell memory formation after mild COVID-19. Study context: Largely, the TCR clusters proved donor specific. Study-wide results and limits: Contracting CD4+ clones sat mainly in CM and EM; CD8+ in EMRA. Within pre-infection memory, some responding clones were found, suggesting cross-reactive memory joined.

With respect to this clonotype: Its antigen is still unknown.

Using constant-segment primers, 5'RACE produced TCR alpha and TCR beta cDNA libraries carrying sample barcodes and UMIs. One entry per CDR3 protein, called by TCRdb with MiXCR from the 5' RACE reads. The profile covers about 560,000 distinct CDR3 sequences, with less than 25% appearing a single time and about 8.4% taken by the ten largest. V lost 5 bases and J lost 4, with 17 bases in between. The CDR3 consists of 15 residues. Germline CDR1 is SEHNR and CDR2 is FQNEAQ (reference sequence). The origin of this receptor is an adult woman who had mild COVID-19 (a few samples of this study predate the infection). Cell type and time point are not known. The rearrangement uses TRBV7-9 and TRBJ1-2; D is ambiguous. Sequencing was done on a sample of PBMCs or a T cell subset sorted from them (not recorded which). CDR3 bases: TGTGCCAGCAGCCCCTCACAGACCTCGGCCTATGGCTACACCTTC. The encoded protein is CASSPSQTSAYGYTF.